This is a list of T cell receptor beta chains from one sample in a study of T-cell memory formation after mild COVID-19. TCRdb called the 5' RACE reads again in MiXCR, with one record for every CDR3 protein. The table has 200,000 to 250,000 distinct CDR3 sequences, roughly a tenth seen once. Sequences were obtained from PBMCs or a T cell subset sorted from them (not recorded which). The source is a man aged 18-30 years who had mild COVID-19 (a few samples of this study predate the infection). Cell type and time point are not known. The CDR3 runs from the conserved cysteine through the conserved F or W. The D gene is left open where the match is weak. Only some rows state a clone size, as once, few, many or a class for expanded clones.

.,few,TRBJ2-4,TRBV12-3/TRBV12-4,CASSFGQGPIQYF,TGTGCCAGCAGTTTTGGCCAAGGACCGATTCAGTACTTC
.,.,TRBJ1-6,TRBV5-1,CASSLASGGSLSTLHF,TGCGCCAGCAGCTTGGCCTCGGGGGGCTCCCTCTCGACCCTCCACTTT
.,few,TRBJ1-6,TRBV6-6,CASSFKTNSPLHF,TGTGCCAGCAGTTTCAAGACAAATTCACCCCTCCACTTT
.,.,TRBJ1-1,TRBV20-1,CSATAFGERDTEAFF,TGCAGTGCTACCGCTTTCGGGGAGAGGGACACTGAAGCTTTCTTT
TRBD1,.,TRBJ1-1,TRBV7-3,CASSPSGGLGLTEAFF,TGTGCCAGCAGCCCCTCAGGGGGGCTCGGGCTCACTGAAGCTTTCTTT
TRBD1,few,TRBJ1-2,TRBV6-5,CASSRQGLGANYGYTF,TGTGCCAGCAGTCGACAGGGCTTGGGAGCTAACTATGGCTACACCTTC
.,many,TRBJ1-1,TRBV7-9,CASSFSQDTEAFF,TGTGCCAGCAGCTTCAGCCAGGACACTGAAGCTTTCTTT
.,many,TRBJ2-2,TRBV20-1,CSALRDSFGELFF,TGCAGTGCTCTCCGGGACTCATTCGGGGAGCTGTTTTTT
TRBD2,few,TRBJ2-3,TRBV20-1,CSAAPVSGGEDTQYF,TGCAGTGCTGCCCCCGTCAGCGGGGGGGAAGATACGCAGTATTTT
TRBD2,.,TRBJ2-3,TRBV9,CASSPQGLAPDTQYF,TGTGCCAGCAGCCCGCAGGGACTAGCTCCAGATACGCAGTATTTT
TRBD2,few,TRBJ2-1,TRBV7-9,CASSLGRGGLNEQFF,TGTGCCAGCAGCCTAGGGCGGGGGGGCCTGAATGAGCAGTTCTTC
TRBD1,.,TRBJ1-5,TRBV7-8,CASSLAGDRGLFQPQHF,TGTGCCAGCAGCTTAGCGGGGGACAGGGGGCTTTTTCAGCCCCAGCATTTT
.,few,TRBJ2-5,TRBV11-3,CASSLSLKETQYF,TGTGCCAGCAGCTTAAGTTTAAAAGAGACCCAGTACTTC
TRBD1,few,TRBJ2-5,TRBV11-2,CASSFGQAETQYF,TGTGCCAGCAGCTTTGGACAGGCGGAGACCCAGTACTTC
TRBD2,.,TRBJ2-3,TRBV29-1,CSVEPTSGLNTDTQYF,TGCAGCGTTGAACCGACTAGCGGCTTGAACACAGATACGCAGTATTTT
.,.,TRBJ2-7,TRBV5-1,CASSLGQAEDEQYF,TGCGCCAGCAGCTTGGGTCAGGCTGAGGACGAGCAGTACTTC
.,.,TRBJ1-1,TRBV7-2,CTSSPGAGIRRMNTEAFF,TGTACCAGCAGCCCGGGCGCAGGTATCCGAAGAATGAACACTGAAGCTTTCTTT
.,many,TRBJ2-3,TRBV5-1,CASSLGLHTQYF,TGCGCCAGCAGCTTGGGACTCCATACGCAGTATTTT
.,many,TRBJ1-5,TRBV4-3,CASSQETAPNQPQHF,TGCGCCAGCAGCCAGGAGACAGCCCCCAATCAGCCCCAGCATTTT
.,.,TRBJ1-4,TRBV20-1,CSARDAKASSNEKLFF,TGCAGTGCTAGAGATGCAAAAGCTAGCTCCAATGAAAAACTGTTTTTT
.,many,TRBJ2-4,TRBV5-1,CASSLEGEPNIQYF,TGCGCCAGCAGCTTGGAGGGGGAGCCCAACATTCAGTACTTC
.,.,TRBJ2-7,TRBV5-1,CASSLSGSSYEQYF,TGCGCCAGCAGCTTGTCGGGCTCCTCCTACGAGCAGTACTTC
.,many,TRBJ1-1,TRBV12-3/TRBV12-4,CASSLSEVNTEAFF,TGTGCCAGCAGTTTATCGGAAGTGAACACTGAAGCTTTCTTT
.,.,TRBJ1-4,TRBV4-3,CASSQEPGAGNEKLFF,TGCGCCAGCAGCCAAGAGCCCGGGGCCGGAAATGAAAAACTGTTTTTT
.,.,TRBJ1-2,TRBV30,CAWSEQASYTF,TGTGCCTGGAGTGAACAGGCCAGCTACACCTTC
.,.,TRBJ1-1,TRBV7-9,CASSSATVSTEAFF,TGTGCCAGCAGCTCGGCGACAGTTAGCACTGAAGCTTTCTTT
TRBD1,few,TRBJ2-2,TRBV25-1,CASGGTAAPGELFF,TGTGCCAGCGGTGGGACAGCTGCCCCCGGGGAGCTGTTTTTT
.,few,TRBJ1-1,TRBV7-2,CASFPGTQNTEAFF,TGTGCCAGCTTTCCCGGGACACAGAACACTGAAGCTTTCTTT
TRBD1,.,TRBJ2-2,TRBV6-5,CASSYRGPNTGELFF,TGTGCCAGCAGTTACAGGGGGCCGAACACCGGGGAGCTGTTTTTT
.,many,TRBJ1-6,TRBV3-1,CASSQVGGDSPLHF,TGTGCCAGCAGCCAAGTCGGGGGGGATTCACCCCTCCACTTT
.,.,TRBJ1-1,TRBV5-4,CASSPGQNKAFF,TGTGCCAGCAGCCCTGGACAGAATAAAGCTTTCTTT
.,few,TRBJ2-5,TRBV5-1,CASSLDVGKETQYF,TGCGCCAGCAGCTTGGATGTAGGGAAAGAGACCCAGTACTTC
.,many,TRBJ2-2,TRBV7-2,CASSPRMPAGELFF,TGTGCCAGCAGCCCCCGGATGCCGGCCGGGGAGCTGTTTTTT
.,.,TRBJ1-6,TRBV6-5,CASSYATLDNSPLHF,TGTGCCAGCAGTTACGCCACGCTCGATAATTCACCCCTCCACTTT
.,few,TRBJ2-1,TRBV7-3,CASSLRRAYNEQFF,TGTGCCAGCAGCCTCCGCAGGGCCTACAATGAGCAGTTCTTC
.,.,TRBJ2-7,TRBV3-1,CASSQAAVFYF,TGTGCCAGCAGCCAAGCCGCAGTTTTCTACTTC
TRBD1,few,TRBJ2-3,TRBV12-5,CASGPGTGVTDTQYF,TGTGCTAGTGGTCCCGGGACAGGGGTCACAGATACGCAGTATTTT
.,.,TRBJ1-5,TRBV7-8,CASSLATSNQPQHF,TGTGCCAGCAGCTTAGCGACCTCCAATCAGCCCCAGCATTTT
TRBD1,few,TRBJ2-7,TRBV12-3/TRBV12-4,CASSSRDRGTGQYF,TGTGCCAGCAGTTCCCGGGACAGGGGGACGGGGCAGTACTTC
.,few,TRBJ2-7,TRBV5-6,CASRPATQGFEQYF,TGTGCCAGCAGACCCGCAACCCAGGGTTTCGAGCAGTACTTC
TRBD1,many,TRBJ2-7,TRBV5-5,CASSLAGTGQVHEQYF,TGTGCCAGCAGCTTGGCCGGGACAGGGCAAGTCCACGAGCAGTACTTC
TRBD1,few,TRBJ2-7,TRBV3-1,CASSQGLPGQGSYEQYF,TGTGCCAGCAGCCAAGGCCTCCCGGGACAGGGATCCTACGAGCAGTACTTC
.,few,TRBJ1-1,TRBV5-1,CASSLAGGDSAFF,TGCGCCAGCAGCTTGGCCGGGGGGGACTCAGCTTTCTTT
.,many,TRBJ2-3,TRBV20-1,CSASLATATDTQYF,TGCAGTGCTAGTCTCGCCACGGCGACAGATACGCAGTATTTT
.,.,TRBJ2-5,TRBV5-1,CASSSQGTPQETQYF,TGCGCCAGCAGTTCCCAAGGGACTCCGCAAGAGACCCAGTACTTC
TRBD1,many,TRBJ2-4,TRBV18,CASSRSGTVLF,TGTGCCAGCTCTCGTTCCGGGACAGTTCTCTTC
TRBD1,.,TRBJ1-2,TRBV28,CASSLPGQFYGYTF,TGTGCCAGCAGTCTCCCGGGACAGTTCTATGGCTACACCTTC
TRBD2,.,TRBJ2-3,TRBV4-3,CASSQDYRGVLTDTQYF,TGCGCCAGCAGCCAAGATTATCGGGGGGTACTCACAGATACGCAGTATTTT
TRBD2,.,TRBJ2-1,TRBV9,CASSVVPSGGVNEQFF,TGTGCCAGCAGCGTAGTGCCTAGCGGGGGGGTTAATGAGCAGTTCTTC
.,few,TRBJ1-5,TRBV7-2,CASSLDGEREPQHF,TGTGCCAGCAGCTTAGATGGGGAGAGGGAGCCCCAGCATTTT